This section outlines one T cell receptor (beta chain) sequence together with its context. Its matching antigen is unknown. Unique molecular identifiers tagged every individual TCR cDNA molecule. TCRdb reprocessed the 5' RACE reads with MiXCR, giving one entry per CDR3 protein. The data show over 6,000 distinct CDR3 sequences, 5% to 5.5% seen once. The germline gives CDR1 SGHRS, CDR2 YFSETQ. The CDR3 extends over 12 amino acids. Trimming removed 4 bases at V and 5 bases at J, with 10 bases between. The entry originates in a study of spatial heterogeneity in lung cancer. Overall study: Unique TCR and UMI combinations averaged more than ten appearances each in raw reads.

Time point indicated: sample taken at primary tumor resection. Whole RNA from tumor, nontumor lung or frozen PBMC was sequenced unsorted. The donors were 72 patients with non-small cell lung cancer that was early-stage and untreated. Study-wide results and caveats: Expanded tumor TCRs that were ubiquitous appeared in blood more at resection than follow-up.

Sample: PBMCs, taken at surgery. The clonotype comes from a male donor with early-stage non-small cell lung cancer. This chain links TRBV5-1 with TRBJ2-7, with D possibly matching TRBD1 (6 bases). CDR3 amino acids: CASSPQGNEQYF. CDR3 coding DNA: TGCGCCAGCAGCCCGCAGGGGAACGAGCAGTACTTC.